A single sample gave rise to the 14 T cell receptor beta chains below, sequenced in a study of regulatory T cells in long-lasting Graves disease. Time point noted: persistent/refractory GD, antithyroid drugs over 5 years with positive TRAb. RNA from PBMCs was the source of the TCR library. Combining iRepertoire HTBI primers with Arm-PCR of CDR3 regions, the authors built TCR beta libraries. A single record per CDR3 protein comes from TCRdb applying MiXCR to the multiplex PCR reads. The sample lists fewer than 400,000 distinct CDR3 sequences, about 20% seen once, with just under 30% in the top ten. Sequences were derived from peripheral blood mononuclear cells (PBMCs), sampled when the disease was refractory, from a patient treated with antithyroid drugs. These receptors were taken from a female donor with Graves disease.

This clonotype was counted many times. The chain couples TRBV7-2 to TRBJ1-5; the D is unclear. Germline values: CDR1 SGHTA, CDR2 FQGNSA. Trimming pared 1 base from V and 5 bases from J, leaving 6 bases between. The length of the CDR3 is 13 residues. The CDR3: CASSLGQYQPQHF. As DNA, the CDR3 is TGTGCCAGCAGCTTAGGGCAGTATCAGCCCCAGCATTTT.

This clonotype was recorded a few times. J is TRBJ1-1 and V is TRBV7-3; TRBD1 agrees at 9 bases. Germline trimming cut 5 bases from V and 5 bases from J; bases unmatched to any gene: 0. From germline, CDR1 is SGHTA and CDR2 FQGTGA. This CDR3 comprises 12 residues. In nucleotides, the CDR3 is TGTGCCAGCAGCGGACAGGGGACTGAAGCTTTCTTT. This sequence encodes CASSGQGTEAFF.

CDR3 in DNA: TGTGCCAGTAGTATAGATTTAACTGTCCAAGAGACCCAGTACTTC. Protein product: CASSIDLTVQETQYF. The chain employs TRBV19 and TRBJ2-5; D remains unclear. Germline CDR1 reads LNHDA; CDR2 reads SQIVND (reference sequence). Trimming left V 0 bases short and J 1 base short, with 9 bases between. This CDR3 is built from 15 residues.

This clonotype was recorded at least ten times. For the CDR3, the DNA is TGTGCCAGCAGTGAGAAGTCGCGGGGCTACGAGCAGTACTTC. Amino acids: CASSEKSRGYEQYF. V is TRBV2 and J is TRBJ2-7; perhaps TRBD2 as D (6 bases). Per germline, CDR1 SNHLY and CDR2 FYNNEI. This CDR3 has 14 amino acids. Trimming left V 3 bases short and J 3 bases short, with 12 bases between. The complete variable domain, with remaining parts taken from reference TRBV2 and TRBJ2-7, reads EPEVTQTPSHQVTQMGQEVILRCVPISNHLYFYWYRQILGQKVEFLVSFYNNEISEKSEIFDDQFSVERPDGSNFTLKIRSTKLEDSAMYFCASSEKSRGYEQYFGPGTRLTVT.

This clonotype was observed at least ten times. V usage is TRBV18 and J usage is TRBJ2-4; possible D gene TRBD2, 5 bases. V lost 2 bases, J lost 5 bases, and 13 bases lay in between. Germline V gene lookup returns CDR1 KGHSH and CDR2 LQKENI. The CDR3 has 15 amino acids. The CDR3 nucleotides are TGTGCCAGCTCACCAACGGGATCGAGAGAAAACATTCAGTACTTC. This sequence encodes CASSPTGSRENIQYF. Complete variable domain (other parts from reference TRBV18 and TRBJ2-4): NAGVMQNPRHLVRRRGQEARLRCSPMKGHSHVYWYRQLPEEGLKFMVYLQKENIIDESGMPKERFSAEFPKEGPSILRIQQVVRGDSAAYFCASSPTGSRENIQYFGAGTRLSVL.

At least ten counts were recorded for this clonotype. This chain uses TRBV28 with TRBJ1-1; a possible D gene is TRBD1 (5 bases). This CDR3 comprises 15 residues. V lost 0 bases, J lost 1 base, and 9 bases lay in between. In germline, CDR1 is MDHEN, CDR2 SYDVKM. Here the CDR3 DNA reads TGTGCCAGCAGTTTATGGGGGGACGGGAACACTGAAGCTTTCTTT. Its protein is CASSLWGDGNTEAFF.

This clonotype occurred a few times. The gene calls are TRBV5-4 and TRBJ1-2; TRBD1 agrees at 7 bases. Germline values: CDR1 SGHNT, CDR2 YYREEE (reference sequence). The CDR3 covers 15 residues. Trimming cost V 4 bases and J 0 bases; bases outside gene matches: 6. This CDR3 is CASSPGTATNYGYTF. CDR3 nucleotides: TGTGCCAGCAGCCCGGGGACAGCGACTAACTATGGCTACACCTTC.

CDR3 coding DNA: TGCGCCAGCAGCTTGGAACACACCGGGGAGCTGTTTTTT. Translation: CASSLEHTGELFF. The rearrangement uses TRBV5-1 and TRBJ2-2; D call uncertain. V lost 0 bases and J lost 3, with 3 bases in between. The CDR3 length is 13 residues. Germline CDR1 is SGHRS and CDR2 is YFSETQ.

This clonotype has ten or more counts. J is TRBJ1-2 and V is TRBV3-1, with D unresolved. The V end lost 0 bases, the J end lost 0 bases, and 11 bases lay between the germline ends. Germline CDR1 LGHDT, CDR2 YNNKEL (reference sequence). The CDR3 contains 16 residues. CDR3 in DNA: TGTGCCAGCAGCCAAGAGTTCCGGCCGCCTAACTATGGCTACACCTTC. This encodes CASSQEFRPPNYGYTF.

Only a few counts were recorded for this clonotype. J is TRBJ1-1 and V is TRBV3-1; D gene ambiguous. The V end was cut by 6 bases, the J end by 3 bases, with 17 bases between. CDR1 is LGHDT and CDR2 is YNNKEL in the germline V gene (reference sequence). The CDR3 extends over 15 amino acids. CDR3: CASRVLGDLDTEAFF. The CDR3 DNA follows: TGTGCCAGCAGGGTACTTGGGGATCTGGACACTGAAGCTTTCTTT.

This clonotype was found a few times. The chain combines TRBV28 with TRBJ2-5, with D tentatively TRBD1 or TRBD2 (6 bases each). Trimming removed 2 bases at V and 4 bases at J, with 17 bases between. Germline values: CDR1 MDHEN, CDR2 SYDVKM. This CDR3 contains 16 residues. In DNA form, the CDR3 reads TGTGCCAGCAGTTTACCCCCTTGGGGGGCTGGAGAGACCCAGTACTTC. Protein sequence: CASSLPPWGAGETQYF.

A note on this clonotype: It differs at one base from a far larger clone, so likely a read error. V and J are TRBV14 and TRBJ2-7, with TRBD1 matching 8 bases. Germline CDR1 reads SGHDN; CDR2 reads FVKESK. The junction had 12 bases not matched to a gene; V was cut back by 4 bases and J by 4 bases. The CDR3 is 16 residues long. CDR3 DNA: TGTGCCAGCAGCCGCCGGACAGGGCGAATGGTTTACGAGCAGTACTTC. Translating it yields CASSRRTGRMVYEQYF.

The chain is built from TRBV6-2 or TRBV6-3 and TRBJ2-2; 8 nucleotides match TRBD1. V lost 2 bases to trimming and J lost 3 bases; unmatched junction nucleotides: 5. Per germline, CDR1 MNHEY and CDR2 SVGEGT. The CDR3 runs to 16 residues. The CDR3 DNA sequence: TGTGCCAGCAGTTACCAAACAGGGGGTGACACCGGGGAGCTGTTTTTT. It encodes CASSYQTGGDTGELFF.

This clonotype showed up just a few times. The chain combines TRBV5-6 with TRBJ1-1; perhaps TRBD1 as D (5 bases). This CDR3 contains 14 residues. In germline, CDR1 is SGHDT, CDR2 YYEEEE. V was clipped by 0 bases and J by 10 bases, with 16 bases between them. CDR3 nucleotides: TGTGCCAGCAGCTTGGGCACAGGCTCCGGGGGAGCTTTCTTT. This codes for CASSLGTGSGGAFF.